This T cell receptor (beta chain) stems from a study of blood T cells in healthy people across ages. Overall study results and limits: Donor CMV status, an unknown factor, possibly confounded changes in expanded clonotypes. TCR beta diversity was tightly associated with the proportion of naive T cells.

Primed by a sample-barcoded 5' primer and a J-beta primer mix, a second PCR proceeded for 7 to 11 cycles. Template switching added a 12-random-nucleotide identifier to every cDNA molecule. TCRdb re-analysed the 5' RACE reads in MiXCR, keeping a single row per CDR3 protein. The repertoire has roughly 550,000 distinct CDR3 sequences, more than 20% of them found once; the top ten carry roughly 9%. This clonotype was recorded many times. As yet, its antigen is unknown. The length of the CDR3 is 15 residues. V lost 5 bases, J lost 0 bases, and 4 bases stayed unmatched. This sample was also put to use in a study of T cells of mothers and their children. That study reports: In each mother, TCR beta CDR3 reads exceeded 9.5 million; in each child, they numbered approximately 3 million.

The sample was blood. This TCR came from a boy between 10 and 17 years old in good health. This chain joins TRBV12-3 or TRBV12-4 and TRBJ2-7; 10 positions match TRBD2. CDR3 residues: CASSPGTSDSYEQYF. Written as DNA, the CDR3 is TGTGCCAGCAGTCCCGGGACTAGCGACTCCTACGAGCAGTACTTC.